This T cell receptor beta chain was documented in a study of blood T cell repertoires in COVID-19. Data came from immunoSEQ multiplex PCR; TCRdb stores just in-frame clones and leaves some out. The sample lists around 300,000 clones; roughly 85% were seen once. This CDR3 comprises 11 residues. Germline V gene lookup returns CDR1 GTSNPN and CDR2 SVGIG (reference sequence). Sequencing input: peripheral blood. This clonotype was obtained from a human donor in a cohort sampled during active COVID-19. V gene TRBV30 combines with J gene TRBJ1-1; the D is unclear. DNA of the CDR3: TGTGTGGGTTGGAGGGTGGATGAAGCTTTCTTT. Translating gives CVGWRVDEAFF. Using reference TRBV30 and TRBJ1-1 for the parts outside the CDR3, the full variable domain is SQTIHQWPATLVQPVGSPLSLECTVEGTSNPNLYWYRQAAGRGLQLLFYSVGIGQISSEVPQNLSASRPQDRQFILSSKKLLLSDSGFYLCVGWRVDEAFFGQGTRLTVV.